This T cell receptor beta chain was obtained from a study of shared clonotypes between healthy human individuals. Generated by immunoSEQ multiplex PCR, the TCRdb table keeps only in-frame clones and is missing some. The data hold 650,000 to 800,000 clones, with 55% to 80% observed a single time. The TCR sequence derives from a woman in her thirties in good health. The sample consisted of memory CD4+ T cells sorted from blood. Documented subset: CD45RA-negative fraction.

DNA of the CDR3: TGTGCCATCAGCCCCGACGGAGATACGCAGTATTTT. Encoded protein: CAISPDGDTQYF. The chain couples TRBV10-3 to TRBJ2-3; D is uncertain. V was pared by 6 bases and J by 5 bases, with 9 bases between. CDR1 ENHRY and CDR2 SYGVKD come from the germline V gene. This CDR3 comprises 12 residues.